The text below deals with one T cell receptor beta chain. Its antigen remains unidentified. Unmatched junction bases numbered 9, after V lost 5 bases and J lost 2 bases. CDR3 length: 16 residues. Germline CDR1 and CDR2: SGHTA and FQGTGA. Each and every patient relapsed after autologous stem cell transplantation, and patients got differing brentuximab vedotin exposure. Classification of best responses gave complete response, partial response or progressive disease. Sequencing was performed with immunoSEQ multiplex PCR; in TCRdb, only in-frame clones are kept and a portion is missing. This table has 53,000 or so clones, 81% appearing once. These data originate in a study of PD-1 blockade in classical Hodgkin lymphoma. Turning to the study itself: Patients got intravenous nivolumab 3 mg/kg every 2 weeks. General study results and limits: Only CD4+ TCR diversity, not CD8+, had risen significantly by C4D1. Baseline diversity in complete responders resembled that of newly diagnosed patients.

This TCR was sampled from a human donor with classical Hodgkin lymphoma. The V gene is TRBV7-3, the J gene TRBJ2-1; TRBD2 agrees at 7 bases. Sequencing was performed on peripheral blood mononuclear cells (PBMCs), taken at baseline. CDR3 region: CASSLEGAGTYNEQFF. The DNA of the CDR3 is TGTGCCAGCAGCCTCGAAGGAGCGGGGACCTACAATGAGCAGTTCTTC.